The source of this T cell receptor (beta chain) is a study of T cells in Graves' hyperthyroidism and ophthalmopathy. Study background: Peripheral blood was acquired at first diagnosis, ahead of any therapy whatsoever.

This clonotype was seen ten or more times. Template material for amplifying TCR beta CDR3 regions consisted of RNA transcripts. The study used the HTBI primer set for a first-round RT-PCR of the TCR CDR3. MiXCR was run by TCRdb on the multiplex PCR reads, yielding one entry per CDR3 protein. The sample lists some 440,000 distinct CDR3 sequences; more than 15% were seen once. What was sequenced was blood. The clonotype originates from a woman between 18 and 29 years old with Graves' hyperthyroidism.

The DNA for the CDR3 is TGTGCCAGCAGCTTAAAGAGGCTCCAGGGGGTCAACATTCAGTACTTC. It encodes CASSLKRLQGVNIQYF. The rearrangement uses TRBV7-8 and TRBJ2-4; 7 bases match TRBD1. Germline CDR1 and CDR2: SGHVS and FQNEAQ. Losses at the gene ends were 2 bases for V and 7 bases for J; bases not matched to a gene: 11. The CDR3 covers 16 residues.